This note documents a single T cell receptor beta chain sequence. With baseline, cycle 4 day 1, and cycle 7 day 1 as timepoints, blood was sampled. V was pared by 1 base and J by 6 bases, with 21 bases between. CDR1 SGHTA and CDR2 FQGNSA come from the germline V gene. The CDR3 covers 17 residues. The sample is drawn from a study of OX40 agonist ivuxolimab in advanced cancers. Measured with immunoSEQ multiplex PCR; TCRdb has only the in-frame clones, and not every one. The sample shows some 39,000 clones, roughly 84% of them seen only once. This chain uses TRBV7-2 with TRBJ1-2, with unresolved D. The sequence was collected from an adult with an advanced solid tumor such as melanoma, head and neck, liver or kidney cancer. The sequencing used CD4+ or CD8+ T cells sorted from blood, collected in a trial of the OX40 agonist ivuxolimab. CDR3 in amino acids: CASSLEAVKGRGNGYTF. CDR3 sequence (DNA): TGTGCCAGCAGCTTAGAAGCCGTGAAGGGCAGAGGAAATGGCTACACCTTC.